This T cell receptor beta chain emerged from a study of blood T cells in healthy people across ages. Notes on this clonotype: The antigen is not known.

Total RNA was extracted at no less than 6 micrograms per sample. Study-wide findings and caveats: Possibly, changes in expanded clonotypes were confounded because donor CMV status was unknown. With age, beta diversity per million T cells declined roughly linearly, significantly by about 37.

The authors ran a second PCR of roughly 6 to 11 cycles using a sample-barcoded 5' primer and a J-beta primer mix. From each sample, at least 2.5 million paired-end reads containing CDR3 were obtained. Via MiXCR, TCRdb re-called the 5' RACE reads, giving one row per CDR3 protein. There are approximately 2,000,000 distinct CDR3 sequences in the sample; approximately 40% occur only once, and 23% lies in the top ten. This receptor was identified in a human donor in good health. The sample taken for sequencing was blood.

In DNA form, the CDR3 reads TGTGCCAGCAGCTTAGAGGCAGGGGGCGTTGTCACTGAAGCTTTCTTT. Amino acid sequence: CASSLEAGGVVTEAFF. The chain combines TRBV7-3 with TRBJ1-1, with TRBD1 matching 8 bases. From germline, CDR1 is SGHTA and CDR2 FQGTGA. The CDR3 has 16 residues. V gave up 2 bases and J gave up 4 bases; unmatched junction bases: 9. Looking up the rest from reference TRBV7-3 and TRBJ1-1 gives the full variable domain: GAGVSQTPSNKVTEKGKYVELRCDPISGHTALYWYRQSLGQGPEFLIYFQGTGAADDSGLPNDRFFAVRPEGSVSTLKIQRTERGDSAVYLCASSLEAGGVVTEAFFGQGTRLTVV.